A selection of T cell receptor beta chains follows, all from one sample in a study of T cells in Graves' hyperthyroidism and ophthalmopathy. MiXCR, run by TCRdb on the multiplex PCR reads, gives a single entry per CDR3 protein. Seen here are 350,000 to 400,000 distinct CDR3 sequences, about 18% observed once, and the top ten hold 40%. The sample consisted of blood. These receptors originate from a young man with Graves' ophthalmopathy. CDR3s include the opening cysteine and the closing phenylalanine or tryptophan. A D gene is named only where the DNA matches it firmly. Some rows mark clone size as missing; the rest say once, few, many or name a class of expanded clone.

D	size	V	J	DNA	CDR3
.	few	TRBV19	TRBJ1-1	TGTGCCAGTAGTATAGGCCGGGTTTTCACTGAAGCTTTCTTT	CASSIGRVFTEAFF
.	few	TRBV7-6	TRBJ2-2	TGTGCCAGCAGCCAGAAGGTTTGGCCGAACACCGGGGAGCTGTTTTTT	CASSQKVWPNTGELFF
TRBD2	many	TRBV6-1	TRBJ2-5	TGTGCCAGCAGCTCTATTCCGGGACTAGCCCCGGGCGAGACCCAGTACTTC	CASSSIPGLAPGETQYF
TRBD1	.	TRBV6-9	TRBJ1-1	TGTGCCAGCAGTTATTACAGGGGGAACACTGAAGCTTTCTTT	CASSYYRGNTEAFF
.	many	TRBV7-8	TRBJ2-5	TGTGCCAGCAGCCCCGGGCCTGCCCACGGGGAGACCCAGTACTTC	CASSPGPAHGETQYF
.	many	TRBV6-1	TRBJ1-1	TGTGCCAGCAGTGATCGAGGGATAGGGCGCAAAGCTTTCTTT	CASSDRGIGRKAFF
.	few	TRBV6-1	TRBJ1-5	.	CASILGGQENQPQHF
TRBD2	few	TRBV6-6	TRBJ2-3	TGTGCCAGCAGTCGGACTAGCGAGAGTCCAATTGATACGCAGTATTTT	CASSRTSESPIDTQYF
TRBD1	once	TRBV18	TRBJ2-7	TGTGCCAGCTCATCGACAGGGTGGTACTCCCTTCACGAGCAGTACTTC	CASSSTGWYSLHEQYF
.	many	TRBV5-1	TRBJ1-4	TGCGCCAGCAGCGTGGGACGGAGTAATGAAAAACTGTTTTTT	CASSVGRSNEKLFF
.	many	TRBV3-1	TRBJ1-4	TGTGCCAGCAGCCAAGAACGGCTCGTAGGTGAAAAACTGTTTTTT	CASSQERLVGEKLFF
TRBD1	few	TRBV19	TRBJ1-5	TGTGCCAGCAATTTGGGGACAGGGGGCAATCAGCCCCAGCATTTT	CASNLGTGGNQPQHF
.	many	TRBV27	TRBJ1-1	TGTGCCAGCAGTTTGAGAAAGGGTTGGGGGACTGAAGCTTTCTTT	CASSLRKGWGTEAFF
TRBD1	few	TRBV20-1	TRBJ1-4	TGCAGTGCTCACAGCTCCGGGACAGGGAATGAAAAACTGTTTTTT	CSAHSSGTGNEKLFF
.	many	TRBV24-1	TRBJ2-1	TGTGCCACCAGTGAACGGTACAATGAGCAGTTCTTC	CATSERYNEQFF
TRBD2	.	TRBV18	TRBJ2-1	TGTGCCAGCTCACCGCAGCGGGGGAGCAATGAGCAGTTCTTC	CASSPQRGSNEQFF
.	.	TRBV5-1	TRBJ2-7	TGCGCCAGCAGCTTGGGAGGGACATGGCAACTAAACCTCTACGAGCAGTACTTC	CASSLGGTWQLNLYEQYF
TRBD2	few	TRBV29-1	TRBJ2-5	TGCAGCGTTGTGGGGGGGATAGCCCAAGAGACCCAGTACTTC	CSVVGGIAQETQYF
TRBD2	.	TRBV11-3	TRBJ2-1	TGTGCCAGCAGCCCCGCCGGGACTAGCGGCTACAATGAGCAGTTCTTC	CASSPAGTSGYNEQFF
TRBD2	.	TRBV9	TRBJ2-1	TGTGCCAGCAGCACTCTGGGACTACGTTTTCATGAGCAGTTCTTC	CASSTLGLRFHEQFF
.	many	TRBV7-2	TRBJ2-7	TGTGCCAGCAGCTTAGTCCAAGCAATCTACGAGCAGTACTTC	CASSLVQAIYEQYF
.	few	TRBV12-3/TRBV12-4	TRBJ1-3	TGTGCCAGCACCCTTGGGTGGGGAGGGAACACCATATATTTT	CASTLGWGGNTIYF
.	many	TRBV20-1	TRBJ1-1	TGCAGTGCTAGAGACCCTCCGACAGAAGCTTTCTTT	CSARDPPTEAFF
.	many	TRBV5-1	TRBJ1-1	TGCGCCAGCAGCTTGGATCTGGGGATGAACACTGAAGCTTTCTTT	CASSLDLGMNTEAFF
TRBD1	.	TRBV27	TRBJ2-1	TGTGCCAGCAGTTCACAGGGGGTTCACTACAATGAGCAGTTCTTC	CASSSQGVHYNEQFF
.	many	TRBV6-1	TRBJ2-2	TGTGCCAGCAGTTCACGAACCGCCGACACCGGGGAGCTGTTTTTT	CASSSRTADTGELFF
TRBD1	.	TRBV28	TRBJ2-7	TGTGCTAGCAGGGTGACAGGGGGCGACGAGCAGTACTTC	CASRVTGGDEQYF